This T cell receptor (beta chain) was obtained from a study of shared clonotypes between healthy human individuals. Overall study findings and caveats: Tissues were not sampled, only blood, and their repertoires likely differ. Around 5.4% of naive CD4 clonotypes were common to a few donors.

Only CD45RO-negative cells positively selected for CCR7 counted as naive CD8 cells, so terminally differentiated effector memory CD45RA+ cells were excluded. Donors, healthy HIV-negative adults, lacked recent acute infections or vaccinations. Authors' data handling: ImmunoSEQ junction-only sequences lacked quality scores, so their filtering differed. Sequenced by immunoSEQ multiplex PCR; TCRdb stores in-frame clones only, minus some. V and J calls and clone size come straight from that table; D and trimming were deduced from the DNA. The sample yields about 2.1 million clones, 93% seen once. This CDR3 region has 17 residues. CDR1 and CDR2 from the germline V gene are MDHEN and SYDVKM. Losses at the gene ends were 7 bases for V and 5 bases for J; bases not matched to a gene: 13. Of note for this clone: Its antigen remains unknown.

The V gene is TRBV28, the J gene TRBJ2-1; 11 nucleotides agree with TRBD2. Sequencing used naive CD8+ T cells from PBMCs. The receptor was derived from a man between 18 and 35 years old in good health. Some clones in this sample may be carry-over from other donors' samples. The CDR3 nucleotides read TGTGCCAGCAAGGGGGACCAACTAGCGGGAGAAAACAATGAGCAGTTCTTC. Its translation is CASKGDQLAGENNEQFF. Looking up the rest from reference TRBV28 and TRBJ2-1 gives the full variable domain: DVKVTQSSRYLVKRTGEKVFLECVQDMDHENMFWYRQDPGLGLRLIYFSYDVKMKEKGDIPEGYSVSREKKERFSLILESASTNQTSMYLCASKGDQLAGENNEQFFGPGTRLTVL.